The 10 T cell receptor beta chains reported below all come from one sample, sequenced in a study of cytomegalovirus exposure and HLA in healthy donors. PCR amplification relied on 60 Vbeta primers (plus 13 Jbeta primers). Clones were sequenced by immunoSEQ multiplex PCR, and TCRdb holds only the in-frame ones, with some missing. The sample shows 110,000 or so clones, roughly 72% of them seen only once. The source material was PBMCs. Receptors originate from a woman aged 45-65 years in good health and CMV-seropositive.

In DNA form, the CDR3 reads TGTGCCACCGAGGGGAGGACCTACGAGCAGTACTTC. Protein sequence: CATEGRTYEQYF. This chain connects TRBV15 to TRBJ2-7; tentatively, D is TRBD2 (6 bases). The V gene's germline CDR1 is LNHNV and CDR2 YYDKDF (reference sequence). The V end was cut by 8 bases, the J end by 2 bases, with 10 bases between. The CDR3 is 12 amino acids.

The chain employs TRBV18 and TRBJ1-1; a weak D match, TRBD1 (6 bases). This CDR3 is built from 16 residues. Germline V CDR1 and CDR2: KGHSH, LQKENI. The ends were cut back, 2 bases at V and 1 base at J, with 14 bases in the middle. The CDR3 bases are TGTGCCAGCTCACCAACGATGGGGGCTGGGAACACTGAAGCTTTCTTT. It yields the protein CASSPTMGAGNTEAFF.

In the case of this clone: Germline is not matched at one junction end, which may reflect a read error. Different DNA sequences within this sample yield the same CDR3. The rearrangement links TRBV2 to TRBJ2-1; 8 bases line up with TRBD2. From germline, CDR1 is SNHLY and CDR2 FYNNEI. The CDR3 contains 16 residues. CDR3 DNA: TGCGCCAGCAGGGTGGGGGCGGGAGGTTTCTACAATGAGCAGTTCTTC. Residues: CASRVGAGGFYNEQFF.

The V and J genes are TRBV27 and TRBJ1-2; the match to TRBD1 covers 8 bases. J lost 8 bases, V lost 0 bases, and 8 bases had no gene match. This CDR3 comprises 15 residues. The germline gives CDR1 MNHEY, CDR2 SMNVEV (reference sequence). The CDR3 sequence: CASSLSGQVLSGYTF. The DNA for the CDR3 is TGTGCCAGCAGTTTATCGGGACAGGTCCTTTCGGGCTACACCTTC.

The chain joins TRBV7-9 to TRBJ1-1; D not certain. Trimming removed 3 bases at V and 3 bases at J, with 8 bases between. This CDR3 has 13 residues. The germline CDR1 and CDR2 sequences are SEHNR and FQNEAQ (reference sequence). CDR3 bases: TGTGCCAGCAGCTTCCAGAGGGACACTGAAGCTTTCTTT. This encodes CASSFQRDTEAFF.

This clone was recorded only once. CDR3 residues: CAITETENTGELFF. The DNA of the CDR3 is TGTGCCATCACCGAGACAGAGAACACCGGGGAGCTGTTTTTT. J is TRBJ2-2 and V is TRBV10-3; D is perhaps TRBD1 (5 bases). Germline CDR1 ENHRY, CDR2 SYGVKD. This CDR3 is built from 14 residues. Trimming cost V 7 bases and J 1 base, with 10 bases left between them.

This chain uses TRBV30 with TRBJ2-1, with TRBD2 matching over 8 bases. V dropped 3 bases and J dropped 15; count of bases not matched to a gene: 16. Germline lookup yields CDR1 GTSNPN and CDR2 SVGIG (reference sequence). CDR3 length: 14 amino acids. In nucleotides, the CDR3 is TGTGCCTGGAGAGTCGTAGGATATAGCGGGATCAGGTTCTTC. Its translation: CAWRVVGYSGIRFF.

Here the CDR3 DNA reads TGTGCCAGCAGTCGAGGACAGGGGTCGGGTGGCTACACCTTC. Translation: CASSRGQGSGGYTF. The V call is TRBV27, the J call TRBJ1-2, with TRBD1 matching 9 bases. Looked up from germline, CDR1 is MNHEY and CDR2 is SMNVEV (reference sequence). Germline trimming cut 5 bases from V and 7 bases from J; bases unmatched to any gene: 8. This CDR3 is built from 14 residues.

The chain joins TRBV19 to TRBJ2-7; TRBD1 agrees at 10 bases. The V segment lost 6 bases and the J segment 3 bases; nucleotides outside the gene matches: 5. There are 14 residues in the CDR3. CDR1 is LNHDA, CDR2 SQIVND, per germline (reference sequence). The CDR3 is CASSPRTGGYEQYF. The CDR3 region has the DNA TGTGCCAGTAGCCCCCGGACAGGGGGCTACGAGCAGTACTTC.

This clone occurred a few times. The CDR3 bases are TGTGCCAGCAGCTTAACGAGCGGGAGTACCTACAATGAGCAGTTCTTC. It is translated as CASSLTSGSTYNEQFF. The chain employs TRBV7-8 and TRBJ2-1, with 8 bases matching TRBD2. V gave up 2 bases and J gave up 2 bases; unmatched junction bases: 5. CDR1 and CDR2 from the germline V gene are SGHVS and FQNEAQ. This CDR3 spans 16 amino acids.